This T cell receptor beta chain was obtained from a study of blood T cell repertoires in COVID-19 (TCRdb year 2020). About the investigation overall: Samples covering the acute and convalescent phases of COVID-19 were provided by collaborators in the United States, Italy and Spain. Where available, HLA class I and class II types were obtained from metadata supplied by the sample provider rather than from assay-based typing. Subjects who had been exposed to COVID-19, were actively infected with it, or had recovered from it provided the deeply sampled blood TCRbeta repertoires that made up the dataset. Samples were obtained from the ongoing ImmuneRACE study (first 160 participants) and from over 1,000 subjects provided by 6 global collaborators. The material from the prospective study consisted of cDNA or gDNA derived from T cells, B-cell-depleted T cells, or PBMCs. The repertoires were released in a freely available public database meant as a resource for research on the immune response to SARS-CoV-2. Sample metadata almost always included a de-identified subject ID, COVID-19 status, age in years and sex.

Collaborating institutions collected whole blood in K2EDTA tubes following their own protocols. For TCRbeta analysis, collaborator samples were shipped as frozen whole blood, as isolated PBMCs, or as DNA extracted from either sample type. TCRbeta CDR3 regions were amplified from genomic DNA by means of the immunoSEQ Assay, a bias-controlled multiplex PCR. In the authors' own workflow: Nucleated cell counts per sample were estimated from amplification of reference gene primers within the assay. To quantify the absolute abundance of each unique TCRbeta CDR3 rearrangement, sequence reads were collapsed and filtered. Productive Simpson clonality was computed per sample as the square root of Simpson's diversity index over productive rearrangements. The table comes from immuneACCESS by way of TCRdb, which keeps in-frame sequences with V and J called. Part of the clones is missing from these tables; in studies checked, under half for an unresolved V gene and the rest for unknown reasons. That table gives V, J and clone size, and the DNA gave D and trimming. A total of approximately 300,000 clones appear in this sample, roughly 90% of them only once. Clones ranked in the top ten supply approximately 4% of the sample.

On the study overall, not on this receptor specifically: The quantity of clinical and demographic metadata differed by source and by participant and was supplied without curation.

According to the germline V gene, CDR1 reads MDHEN and CDR2 reads SYDVKM. V was cut back by 6 bases and J by 1 base, leaving a gap of 10 bases between them. Including the terminal cysteine and phenylalanine, the CDR3 comprises 13 residues. Only the CDR3 region is kept as DNA, spanning 39 bases read in frame from base 1. Concerning this clone: It has no known antigen specificity. No base quality information exists; no much larger clone differs at one position.

The rearranged chain carries TRBV28 and TRBJ2-7, with no D gene named confidently. The source of this sequence is a woman aged 45-59 years with active or convalescent COVID-19. Input material: peripheral blood. At the DNA level, the sequence is TGTGCCAGCAGCTTTGAGGAGTCCTACGAGCAGTACTTC. Translated, this is CASSFEESYEQYF.